The subject of this entry is one T cell receptor beta chain. Here immunoSEQ multiplex PCR was the method, and the copy in TCRdb shows in-frame clones only, minus some. Of about 680,000 clones in the sample, about 90% were seen once. The germline CDR1 and CDR2 sequences are SEHNR and FQNEAQ (reference sequence). CDR3 size: 12 residues. The V end was cut by 5 bases, the J end by 1 base, with 6 bases between. The record originates from a study of shared clonotypes between healthy human individuals. Overall study: Ranging from 18 to 49 in age, donors were two women and a few men.

CD8 cells classed as naive were CD45RO-negative and positively selected for CCR7, excluding terminally differentiated effector memory CD45RA+ cells. Sample: naive CD8+ T cells sorted from blood. This TCR was sampled from a young man in good health. This sequence joins TRBV7-9 and TRBJ2-7; D ambiguous. This CDR3 is CASSHSSYEQYF. DNA of the CDR3: TGTGCCAGCAGCCATTCGTCCTACGAGCAGTACTTC.